This passage covers 9 T cell receptor beta chains from one sample sequenced in a study of OX40 agonist ivuxolimab in advanced cancers. This table comes from immunoSEQ multiplex PCR, and its TCRdb copy is limited to in-frame clones, with some not included. The sample has roughly 70,000 clones, 87% seen once; the top ten hold about 2.7%. The sequences come from CD4+ or CD8+ T cells sorted from blood, collected in a trial of the OX40 agonist ivuxolimab. Receptor source: an adult with an advanced solid tumor such as melanoma, head and neck, liver or kidney cancer.

This chain uses TRBV19 with TRBJ2-3; no firm D call. Germline CDR1 is LNHDA and CDR2 is SQIVND (reference sequence). The CDR3 contains 12 residues. V lost 7 bases to trimming and J lost 6 bases, with 11 bases between them. The CDR3 is CASKDQVDTQYF. DNA for the CDR3: TGTGCCAGTAAGGACCAAGTGGATACGCAGTATTTT.

The CDR3 is CASSPLQGIGSNEKLFF. CDR3 bases: TGTGCCAGTAGTCCCCTACAGGGAATCGGATCTAATGAAAAACTGTTTTTT. The rearrangement joins TRBV19 to TRBJ1-4; D might be TRBD1 (6 bases). Trimming shortened V by 5 bases and J by 3 bases, and 19 bases separated the two germline ends. CDR3 length equals 17 residues. Germline V gene data show CDR1 as LNHDA and CDR2 as SQIVND (reference sequence).

Only one count was recorded for this clone. The rearrangement links TRBV28 to TRBJ2-7; TRBD2 is a possible D gene (6 bases). Germline CDR1 and CDR2: MDHEN and SYDVKM. The CDR3 sequence is 13 residues long. V was clipped by 7 bases and J by 6 bases, with 16 bases between them. The CDR3 sequence: CASNQGLPSEQYF. Written as DNA, the CDR3 is TGTGCCAGCAACCAGGGACTCCCTAGCGAGCAGTACTTC.

The V and J genes are TRBV6-4 and TRBJ1-2, with D maybe TRBD1 (5 bases). Trimming removed 4 bases from V and 4 bases from J, with 10 bases in between. CDR3 length: 13 residues. Germline V gene lookup returns CDR1 MRHNA and CDR2 SNTAGT. CDR3 loop: CASSGDGSYGYTF. The CDR3 DNA is TGTGCCAGCAGTGGGGACGGATCCTATGGCTACACCTTC.

This clone appeared a single time. The chain joins TRBV10-2 to TRBJ2-5; 7 nucleotides line up with TRBD2. CDR3 length: 15 residues. J lost 4 bases, V lost 2 bases, and 7 bases had no gene match. Germline CDR1 reads WSHSY; CDR2 reads SAAADI. In DNA form, the CDR3 reads TGCGCCAGCAGTGAGCACGGTAGCGGGTTAGAGACCCAGTACTTC. This gives the protein CASSEHGSGLETQYF.

The chain has TRBV6-1 and TRBJ1-2; 10 nucleotides agree with TRBD1. Germline trimming cut 2 bases from V and 8 bases from J; bases unmatched to any gene: 8. The CDR3 is 15 amino acids. Germline V CDR1 and CDR2: MNHNS, SASEGT. For the CDR3, the DNA is TGTGCCAGCAGTGAACTAGGAGGGACAGGGGCGGGCTACACCTTC. As protein: CASSELGGTGAGYTF.

V usage is TRBV10-2 and J usage is TRBJ2-2; the D gene is possibly TRBD1 (7 bases). The CDR3 contains 14 residues. CDR1 and CDR2 from the germline V gene are WSHSY and SAAADI. With 4 bases removed from V and 5 bases from J, the gap between germline ends came to 11 bases. Written as DNA, the CDR3 is TGCGCCAGCAGTGGGACAGGAGGGACCGGGGAGCTGTTTTTT. Protein sequence: CASSGTGGTGELFF.

The chain couples TRBV6-5 to TRBJ2-7; tentative D call: TRBD1 (7 bases). The CDR3 contains 14 residues. V was shortened by 5 bases and J by 3 bases, with 14 bases between the two germline ends. Germline values: CDR1 MNHEY, CDR2 SVGAGI. The CDR3 is CASSRGDRGYEQYF. The CDR3 DNA is TGTGCCAGCAGTCGCGGGGACAGAGGCTACGAGCAGTACTTC.

The J gene is TRBJ1-5, the V gene TRBV30; no firm D call. Looked up from germline, CDR1 is GTSNPN and CDR2 is SVGIG (reference sequence). Trimming removed 0 bases at V and 0 bases at J, with 3 bases between. The CDR3 has 13 amino acids. The CDR3 sequence is CAWSVNSNQPQHF. In DNA, the CDR3 is TGTGCCTGGAGTGTAAATAGCAATCAGCCCCAGCATTTT.